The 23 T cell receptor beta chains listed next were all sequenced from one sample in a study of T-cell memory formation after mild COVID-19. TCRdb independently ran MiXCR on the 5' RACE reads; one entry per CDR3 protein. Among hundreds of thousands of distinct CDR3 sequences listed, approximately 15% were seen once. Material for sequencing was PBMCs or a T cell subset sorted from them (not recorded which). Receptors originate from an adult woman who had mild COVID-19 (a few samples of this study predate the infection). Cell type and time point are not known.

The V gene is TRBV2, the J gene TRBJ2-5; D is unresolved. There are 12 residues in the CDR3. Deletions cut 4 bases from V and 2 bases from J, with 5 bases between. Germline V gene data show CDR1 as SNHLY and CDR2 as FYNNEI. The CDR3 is CASSGVQETQYF. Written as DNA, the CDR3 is TGTGCCAGCAGTGGAGTTCAAGAGACCCAGTACTTC.

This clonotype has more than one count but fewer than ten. The CDR3 region is CASSKGQGDNQPQHF. CDR3 DNA: TGTGCCAGCAGCAAGGGACAGGGTGACAATCAGCCCCAGCATTTT. The chain combines TRBV5-6 with TRBJ1-5; 9 nucleotides align to TRBD1. V shed 4 bases, J shed 3 bases, and the junction held 5 bases outside the gene matches. The CDR3 loop spans 15 amino acids. Germline V CDR1 and CDR2: SGHDT, YYEEEE.

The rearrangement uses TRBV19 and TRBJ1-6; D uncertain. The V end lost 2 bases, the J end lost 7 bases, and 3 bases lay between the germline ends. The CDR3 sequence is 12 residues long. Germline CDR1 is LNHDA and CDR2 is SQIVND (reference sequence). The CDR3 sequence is CASSISNSPLHF. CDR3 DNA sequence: TGTGCCAGTAGTATATCCAATTCACCCCTCCACTTT. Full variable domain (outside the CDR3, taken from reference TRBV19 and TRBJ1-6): DGGITQSPKYLFRKEGQNVTLSCEQNLNHDAMYWYRQDPGQGLRLIYYSQIVNDFQKGDIAEGYSVSREKKESFPLTVTSAQKNPTAFYLCASSISNSPLHFGNGTRLTVT.

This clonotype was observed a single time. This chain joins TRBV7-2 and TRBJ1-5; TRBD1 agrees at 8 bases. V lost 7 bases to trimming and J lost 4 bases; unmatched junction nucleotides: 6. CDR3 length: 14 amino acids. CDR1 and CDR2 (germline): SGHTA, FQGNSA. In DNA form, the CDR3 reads TGTGCCAGCAACCTCGACAGGGGAAATCAGCCCCAGCATTTT. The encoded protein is CASNLDRGNQPQHF.

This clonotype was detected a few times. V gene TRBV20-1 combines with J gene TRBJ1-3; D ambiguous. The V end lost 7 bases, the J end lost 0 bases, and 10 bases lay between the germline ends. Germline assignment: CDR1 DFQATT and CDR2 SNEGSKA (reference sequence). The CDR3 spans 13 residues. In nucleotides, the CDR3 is TGCAGTGGCCGGGGAACCTCTGGAAACACCATATATTTT. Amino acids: CSGRGTSGNTIYF.

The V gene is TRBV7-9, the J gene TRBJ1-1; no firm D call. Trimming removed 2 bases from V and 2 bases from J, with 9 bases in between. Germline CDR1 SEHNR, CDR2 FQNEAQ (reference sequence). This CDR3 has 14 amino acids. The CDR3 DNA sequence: TGTGCCAGCAGCTTACCCGGGATTAACACTGAAGCTTTCTTT. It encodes CASSLPGINTEAFF.

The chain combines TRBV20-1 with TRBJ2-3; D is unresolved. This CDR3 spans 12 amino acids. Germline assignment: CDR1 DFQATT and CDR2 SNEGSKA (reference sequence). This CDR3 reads CRPGLSTDTQYF. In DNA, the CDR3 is TGCAGACCTGGGCTGAGCACAGATACGCAGTATTTT.

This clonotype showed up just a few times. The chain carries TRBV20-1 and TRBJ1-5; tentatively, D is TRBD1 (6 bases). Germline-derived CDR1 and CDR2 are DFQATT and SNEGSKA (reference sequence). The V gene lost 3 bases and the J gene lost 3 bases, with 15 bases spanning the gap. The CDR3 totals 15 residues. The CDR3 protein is CSARGAGITNQPQHF. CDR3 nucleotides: TGCAGTGCTAGGGGGGCTGGGATAACCAATCAGCCCCAGCATTTT.

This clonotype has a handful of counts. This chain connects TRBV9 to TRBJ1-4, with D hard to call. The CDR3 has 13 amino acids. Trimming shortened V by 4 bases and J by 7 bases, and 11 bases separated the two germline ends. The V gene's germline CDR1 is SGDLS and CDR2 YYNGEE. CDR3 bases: TGTGCCAGCAGCCGGATGGTCGGTGAAAAACTGTTTTTT. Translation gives CASSRMVGEKLFF.

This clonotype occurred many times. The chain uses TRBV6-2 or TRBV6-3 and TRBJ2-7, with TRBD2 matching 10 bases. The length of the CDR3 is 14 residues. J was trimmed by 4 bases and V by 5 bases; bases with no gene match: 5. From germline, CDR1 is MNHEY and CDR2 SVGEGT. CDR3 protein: CASSTAGGPYEQYF. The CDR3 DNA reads TGTGCCAGCAGTACAGCGGGAGGGCCGTACGAGCAGTACTTC.

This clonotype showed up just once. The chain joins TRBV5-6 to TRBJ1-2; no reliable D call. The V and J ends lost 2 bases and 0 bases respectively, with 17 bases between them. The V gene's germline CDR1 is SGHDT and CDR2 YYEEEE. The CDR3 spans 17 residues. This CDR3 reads CASSFAPGDITNYGYTF. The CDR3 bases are TGTGCCAGCAGCTTTGCGCCGGGCGATATAACTAACTATGGCTACACCTTC. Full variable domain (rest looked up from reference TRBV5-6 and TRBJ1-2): DAGVTQSPTHLIKTRGQQVTLRCSPKSGHDTVSWYQQALGQGPQFIFQYYEEEERQRGNFPDRFSGHQFPNYSSELNVNALLLGDSALYLCASSFAPGDITNYGYTFGSGTRLTVV.

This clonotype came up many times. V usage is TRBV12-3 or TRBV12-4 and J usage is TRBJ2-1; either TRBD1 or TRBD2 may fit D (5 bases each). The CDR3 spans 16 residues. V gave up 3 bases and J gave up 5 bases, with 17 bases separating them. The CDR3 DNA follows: TGTGCCAGCAGTTTGTGGGGGACGCTACAAGACAATGAGCAGTTCTTC. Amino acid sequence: CASSLWGTLQDNEQFF.

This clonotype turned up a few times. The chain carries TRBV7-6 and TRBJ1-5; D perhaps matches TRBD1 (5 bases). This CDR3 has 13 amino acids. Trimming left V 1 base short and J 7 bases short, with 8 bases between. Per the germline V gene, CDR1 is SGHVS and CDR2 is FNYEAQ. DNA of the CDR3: TGTGCCAGCAGCTTAGGGGGCCCCCAGCCCCAGCATTTT. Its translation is CASSLGGPQPQHF. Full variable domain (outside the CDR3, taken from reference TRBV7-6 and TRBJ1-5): GAGVSQSPRYKVTKRGQDVALRCDPISGHVSLYWYRQALGQGPEFLTYFNYEAQQDKSGLPNDRFSAERPEGSISTLTIQRTEQRDSAMYRCASSLGGPQPQHFGDGTRLSIL.

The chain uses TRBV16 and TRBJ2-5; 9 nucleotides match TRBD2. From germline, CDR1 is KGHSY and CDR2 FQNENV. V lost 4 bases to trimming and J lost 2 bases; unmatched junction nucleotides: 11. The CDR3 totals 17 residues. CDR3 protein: CASSPAYLAGLQETQYF. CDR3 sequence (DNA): TGTGCCAGCAGCCCGGCCTATCTAGCGGGACTTCAAGAGACCCAGTACTTC.

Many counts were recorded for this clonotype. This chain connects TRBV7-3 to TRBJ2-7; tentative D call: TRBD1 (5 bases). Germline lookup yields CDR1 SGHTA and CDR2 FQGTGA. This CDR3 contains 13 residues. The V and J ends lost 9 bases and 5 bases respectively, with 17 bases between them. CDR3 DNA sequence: TGTGCCAGTGCGGTTTCATTAGGGGACGAGCAGTACTTC. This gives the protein CASAVSLGDEQYF.

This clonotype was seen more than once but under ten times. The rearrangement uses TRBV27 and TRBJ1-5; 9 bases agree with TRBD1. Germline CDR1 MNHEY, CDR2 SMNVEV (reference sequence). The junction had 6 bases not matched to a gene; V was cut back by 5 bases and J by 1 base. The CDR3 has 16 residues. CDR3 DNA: TGTGCCAGCAGTACAGGGGGCAGGGAAAGCAATCAGCCCCAGCATTTT. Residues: CASSTGGRESNQPQHF.

Written as DNA, the CDR3 is TGTGCCAGCTCACCACCGAGTCGGCAGGCGTACACAGATACGCAGTATTTT. Translation: CASSPPSRQAYTDTQYF. The chain carries TRBV18 and TRBJ2-3; D is ambiguous. V lost 0 bases, J lost 2 bases, and 15 bases lay in between. The V gene's germline CDR1 is KGHSH and CDR2 LQKENI. This CDR3 has 17 amino acids.

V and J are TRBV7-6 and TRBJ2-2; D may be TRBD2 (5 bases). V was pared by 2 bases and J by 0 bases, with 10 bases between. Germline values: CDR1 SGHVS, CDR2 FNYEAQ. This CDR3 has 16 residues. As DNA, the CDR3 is TGTGCCAGCAGCTTACTGGCCGGGACGAACACCGGGGAGCTGTTTTTT. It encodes CASSLLAGTNTGELFF.

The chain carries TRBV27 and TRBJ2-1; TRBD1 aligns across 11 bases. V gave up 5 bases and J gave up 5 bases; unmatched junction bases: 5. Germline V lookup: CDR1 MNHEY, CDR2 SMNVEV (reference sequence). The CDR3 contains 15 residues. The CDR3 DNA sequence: TGTGCCAGCAGTCACGGGACAGGGGGAAACAATGAGCAGTTCTTC. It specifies CASSHGTGGNNEQFF.

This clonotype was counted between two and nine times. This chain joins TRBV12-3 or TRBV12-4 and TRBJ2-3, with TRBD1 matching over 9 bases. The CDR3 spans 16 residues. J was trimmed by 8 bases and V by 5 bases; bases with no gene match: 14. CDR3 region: CASSPPGTGKSGTQYF. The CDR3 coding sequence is TGTGCCAGCAGTCCACCCGGGACAGGGAAGTCCGGTACGCAGTATTTT.

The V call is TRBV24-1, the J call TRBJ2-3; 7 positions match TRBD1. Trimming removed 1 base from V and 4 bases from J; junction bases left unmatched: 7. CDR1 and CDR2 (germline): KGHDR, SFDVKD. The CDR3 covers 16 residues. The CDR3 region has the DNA TGTGCCACCAGTGATTTCACCGCAGGGGGAGCAGATACGCAGTATTTT. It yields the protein CATSDFTAGGADTQYF.

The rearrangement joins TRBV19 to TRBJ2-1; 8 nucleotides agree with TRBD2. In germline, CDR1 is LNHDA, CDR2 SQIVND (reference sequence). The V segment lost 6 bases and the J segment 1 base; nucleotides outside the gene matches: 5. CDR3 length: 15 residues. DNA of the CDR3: TGTGCCAGTAGGACGGGAGGGGTTTCCTACAATGAGCAGTTCTTC. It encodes CASRTGGVSYNEQFF.

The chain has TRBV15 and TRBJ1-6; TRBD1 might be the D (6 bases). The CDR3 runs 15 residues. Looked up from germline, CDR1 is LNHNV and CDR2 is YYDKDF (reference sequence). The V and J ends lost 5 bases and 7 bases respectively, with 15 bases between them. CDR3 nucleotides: TGTGCCACCAGCGGTTGGACGGGGGGCAATTCACCCCTCCACTTT. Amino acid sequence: CATSGWTGGNSPLHF.